This T cell receptor (beta chain) was sequenced in a study of T cells in Graves' hyperthyroidism and ophthalmopathy. Amplification targeted TCR beta CDR3 regions from RNA transcripts. When the TCR CDR3 underwent first-round RT-PCR, the HTBI primer set was used. TCRdb recomputed calls from the multiplex PCR reads with MiXCR, one row per CDR3 protein. This table holds roughly 290,000 distinct CDR3 sequences, 10% to 15% found once. The blood specimen was taken at initial hyperthyroidism diagnosis, before any ophthalmopathy symptoms. Germline V CDR1 and CDR2: LNHDA, SQIVND (reference sequence). V was pared by 4 bases and J by 10 bases, with 12 bases of the junction left unmatched. The CDR3 length is 14 residues. This clonotype was found a few times.

This receptor was obtained from a woman aged 25 to 39 with Graves' hyperthyroidism that later progressed to Graves' ophthalmopathy. Sample: blood. The genes are TRBV19 and TRBJ1-2, with 7 bases fitting TRBD1. CDR3 sequence: CASSNLPTGRNYTF. CDR3 nucleotide sequence: TGTGCCAGTAGTAACCTCCCGACAGGGAGGAACTACACCTTC.